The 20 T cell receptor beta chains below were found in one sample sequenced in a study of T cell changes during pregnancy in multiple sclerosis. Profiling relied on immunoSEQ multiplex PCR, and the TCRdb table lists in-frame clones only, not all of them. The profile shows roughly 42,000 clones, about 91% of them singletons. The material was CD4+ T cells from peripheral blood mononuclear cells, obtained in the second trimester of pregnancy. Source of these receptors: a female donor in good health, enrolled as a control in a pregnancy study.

DNA of the CDR3: TGCGCCAGCAGTCGTGCGGGGGGACAAGAGACCCAGTACTTC. Encoded protein: CASSRAGGQETQYF. The rearrangement links TRBV23-1 to TRBJ2-5; 8 bases fit TRBD2. TRBV23-1 is an open reading frame, and its role is uncertain. The ends lost 4 bases at V and 2 bases at J; junction bases unmatched: 3. CDR3 length: 14 amino acids.

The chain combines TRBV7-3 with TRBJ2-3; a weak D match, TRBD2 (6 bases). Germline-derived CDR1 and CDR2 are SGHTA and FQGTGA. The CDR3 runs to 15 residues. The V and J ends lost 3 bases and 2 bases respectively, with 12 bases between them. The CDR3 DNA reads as TGTGCCAGCAGCTTTGCGGGGACCGACACAGATACGCAGTATTTT. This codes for CASSFAGTDTDTQYF.

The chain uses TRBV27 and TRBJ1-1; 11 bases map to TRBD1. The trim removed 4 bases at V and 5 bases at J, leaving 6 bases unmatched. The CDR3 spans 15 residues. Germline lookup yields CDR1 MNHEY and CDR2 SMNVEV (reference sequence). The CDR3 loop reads CASSWDRGVGTEAFF. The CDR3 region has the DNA TGTGCCAGCAGTTGGGACAGGGGGGTGGGAACTGAAGCTTTCTTT.

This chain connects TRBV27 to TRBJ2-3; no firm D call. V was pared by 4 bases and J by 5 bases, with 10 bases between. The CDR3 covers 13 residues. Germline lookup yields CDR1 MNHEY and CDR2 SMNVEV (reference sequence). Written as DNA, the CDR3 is TGTGCCAGCAGTTCCCTCGGCGGAGATACGCAGTATTTT. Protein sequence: CASSSLGGDTQYF.

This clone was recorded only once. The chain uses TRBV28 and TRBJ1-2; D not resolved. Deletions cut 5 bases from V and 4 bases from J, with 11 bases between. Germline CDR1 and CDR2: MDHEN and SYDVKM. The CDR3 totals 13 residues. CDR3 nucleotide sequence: TGTGCCAGCAGTCGACTGGTGATCTATGGCTACACCTTC. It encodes CASSRLVIYGYTF.

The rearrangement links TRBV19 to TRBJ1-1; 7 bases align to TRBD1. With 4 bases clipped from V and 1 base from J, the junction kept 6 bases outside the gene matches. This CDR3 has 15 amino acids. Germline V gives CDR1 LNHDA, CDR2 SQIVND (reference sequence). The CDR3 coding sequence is TGTGCCAGTAGTACCGCGACAGGGTGGAACACTGAAGCTTTCTTT. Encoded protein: CASSTATGWNTEAFF.

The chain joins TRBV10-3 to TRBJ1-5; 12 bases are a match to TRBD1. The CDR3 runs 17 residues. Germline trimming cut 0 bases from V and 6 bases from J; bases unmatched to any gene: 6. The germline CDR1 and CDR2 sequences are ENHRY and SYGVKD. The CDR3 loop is CAISESDRDRGLQPQHF. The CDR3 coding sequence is TGTGCCATCAGTGAGTCGGACCGGGACAGGGGGCTTCAGCCCCAGCATTTT.

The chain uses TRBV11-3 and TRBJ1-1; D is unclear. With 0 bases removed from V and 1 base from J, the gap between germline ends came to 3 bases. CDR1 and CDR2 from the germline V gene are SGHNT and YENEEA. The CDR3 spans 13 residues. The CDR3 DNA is TGTGCCAGCAGCTTAGAACAGAACACTGAAGCTTTCTTT. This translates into CASSLEQNTEAFF. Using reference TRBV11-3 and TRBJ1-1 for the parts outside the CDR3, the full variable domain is EAGVVQSPRYKIIEKKQPVAFWCNPISGHNTLYWYLQNLGQGPELLIRYENEEAVDDSQLPKDRFSAERLKGVDSTLKIQPAELGDSAVYLCASSLEQNTEAFFGQGTRLTVV.

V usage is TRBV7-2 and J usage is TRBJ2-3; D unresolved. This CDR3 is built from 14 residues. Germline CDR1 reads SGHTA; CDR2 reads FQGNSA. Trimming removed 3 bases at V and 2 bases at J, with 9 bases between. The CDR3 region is CASSFDSLTDTQYF. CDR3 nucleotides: TGTGCCAGCAGCTTCGACTCCCTCACAGATACGCAGTATTTT.

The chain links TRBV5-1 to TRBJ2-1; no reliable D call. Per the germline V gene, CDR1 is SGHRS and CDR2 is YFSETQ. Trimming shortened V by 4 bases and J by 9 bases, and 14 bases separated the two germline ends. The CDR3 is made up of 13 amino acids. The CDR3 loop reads CASSPVVASEQFF. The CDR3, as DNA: TGCGCCAGCAGCCCGGTGGTAGCTAGTGAGCAGTTCTTC.

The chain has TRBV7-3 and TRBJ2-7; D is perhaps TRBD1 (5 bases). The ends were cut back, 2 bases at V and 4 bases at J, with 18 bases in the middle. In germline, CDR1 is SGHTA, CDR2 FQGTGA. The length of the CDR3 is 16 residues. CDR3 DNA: TGTGCCAGCAGCTTACGAGGTCAAGGGGAAGGATACGAGCAGTACTTC. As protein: CASSLRGQGEGYEQYF.

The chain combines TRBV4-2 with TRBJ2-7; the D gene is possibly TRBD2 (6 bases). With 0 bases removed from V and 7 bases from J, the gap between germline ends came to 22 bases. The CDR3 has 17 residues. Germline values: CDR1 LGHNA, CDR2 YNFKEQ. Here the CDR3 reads CASSQEIHTGPRGEQYF. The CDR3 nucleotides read TGTGCCAGCAGCCAAGAAATTCATACGGGACCCCGGGGGGAGCAGTACTTC.

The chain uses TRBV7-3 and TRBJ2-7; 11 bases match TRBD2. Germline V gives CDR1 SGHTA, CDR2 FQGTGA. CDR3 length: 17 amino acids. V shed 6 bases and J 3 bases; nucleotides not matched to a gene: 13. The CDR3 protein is CASRSGTSGWIFYEQYF. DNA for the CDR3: TGTGCCAGCAGATCCGGGACTAGCGGTTGGATTTTCTACGAGCAGTACTTC.

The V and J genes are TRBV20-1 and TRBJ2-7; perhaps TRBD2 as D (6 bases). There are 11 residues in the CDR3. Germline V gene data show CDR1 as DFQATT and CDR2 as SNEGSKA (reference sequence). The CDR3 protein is CRPVRDYEQYF. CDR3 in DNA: TGCAGGCCTGTGCGGGACTACGAGCAGTACTTC.

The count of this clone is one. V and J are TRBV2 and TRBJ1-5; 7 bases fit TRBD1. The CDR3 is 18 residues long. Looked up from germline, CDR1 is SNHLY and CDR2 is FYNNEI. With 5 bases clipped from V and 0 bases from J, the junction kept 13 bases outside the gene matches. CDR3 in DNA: TGTGCCAGCAGTAAACCGACAGGGTCGGCTTATAGCAATCAGCCCCAGCATTTT. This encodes CASSKPTGSAYSNQPQHF.

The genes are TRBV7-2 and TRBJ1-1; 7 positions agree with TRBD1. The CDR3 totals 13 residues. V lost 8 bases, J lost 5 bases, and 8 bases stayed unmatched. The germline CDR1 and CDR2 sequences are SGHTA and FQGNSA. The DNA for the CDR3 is TGTGCCAGCCCAAGGGGGCGCGGGACTGAAGCTTTCTTT. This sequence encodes CASPRGRGTEAFF. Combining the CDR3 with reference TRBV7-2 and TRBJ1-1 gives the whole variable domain GAGVSQSPSNKVTEKGKDVELRCDPISGHTALYWYRQSLGQGLEFLIYFQGNSAPDKSGLPSDRFSAERTGGSVSTLTIQRTQQEDSAVYLCASPRGRGTEAFFGQGTRLTVV.

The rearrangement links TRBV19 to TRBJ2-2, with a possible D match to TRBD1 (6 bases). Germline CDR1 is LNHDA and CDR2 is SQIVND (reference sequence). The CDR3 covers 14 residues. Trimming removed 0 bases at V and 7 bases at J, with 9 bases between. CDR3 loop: CASSIDGGGGELFF. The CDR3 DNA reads TGTGCCAGTAGTATAGATGGGGGCGGCGGGGAGCTGTTTTTT.

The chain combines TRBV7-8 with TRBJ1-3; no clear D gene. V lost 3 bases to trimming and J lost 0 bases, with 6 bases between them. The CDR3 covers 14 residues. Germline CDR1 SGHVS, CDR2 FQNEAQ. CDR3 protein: CASSFSSSGNTIYF. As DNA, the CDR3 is TGTGCCAGCAGCTTCTCGAGCTCTGGAAACACCATATATTTT.

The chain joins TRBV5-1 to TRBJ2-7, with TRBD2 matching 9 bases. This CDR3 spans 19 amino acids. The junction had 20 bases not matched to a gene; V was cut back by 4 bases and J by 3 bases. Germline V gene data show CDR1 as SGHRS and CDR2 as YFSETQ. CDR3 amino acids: CASSPLGGESGGLYYEQYF. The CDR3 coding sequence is TGCGCCAGCAGCCCACTGGGGGGTGAGAGCGGGGGGCTTTACTACGAGCAGTACTTC.

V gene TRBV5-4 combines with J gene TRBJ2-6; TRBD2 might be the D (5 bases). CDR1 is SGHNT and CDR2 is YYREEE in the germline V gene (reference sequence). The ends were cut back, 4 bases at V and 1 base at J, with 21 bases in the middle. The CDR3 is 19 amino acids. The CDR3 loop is CASSPNWGARISGANVLTF. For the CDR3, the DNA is TGTGCCAGCAGCCCAAATTGGGGAGCTCGGATTTCTGGGGCCAACGTCCTGACTTTC.